Sequencing of this TCR beta chain was carried out in a study of CD4 T cells in relation to SARS-CoV-2 and coronaviruses. Across the whole study: ViraFEST: approximately 10-day antigen culture of PBMCs, then TCR beta CDR3 sequencing. No peptide or an HIV-1 Nef peptide pool served as negative control.

Unexposed donor CD4+ T cells date from about 2011-2019, before the COVID-19 pandemic. Isolation of CD4+ T cells took place after less than 11 days in culture. Testing used SARS-CoV-2 S/N and four cold-coronavirus spikes on unexposed-donor CD4+ T cells, cells permitting. Concerning this clone: What it recognizes is unknown.

The germline V gene has CDR1 SNHLY and CDR2 FYNNEI. The CDR3 runs 15 residues. V dropped 4 bases and J dropped 3; count of bases not matched to a gene: 5. Profiling relied on immunoSEQ multiplex PCR, and the TCRdb table lists in-frame clones only, not all of them. The data contain 25,000 to 35,000 clones, 70% to 85% of them singletons. The sample comprised CD4+ T cells from PBMCs, cultured in vitro. The receptor comes from a human donor in good health. This sequence joins TRBV2 and TRBJ1-5; 8 bases match TRBD1. The CDR3 sequence: CASSAWTGNNQPQHF. Written as DNA, the CDR3 is TGTGCCAGCAGTGCCTGGACAGGGAACAATCAGCCCCAGCATTTT.